This TCR beta chain was observed in a study of T-cell memory formation after mild COVID-19 (dated by TCRdb to the early 2020s). Some background on the complete study: Most TCR sequence clusters were specific to one of the two donors. T-cell clones expanding and contracting after mild COVID-19 in a couple of donors were tracked by longitudinal TCRalpha and TCRbeta repertoire sequencing. The cohort comprised two young, previously healthy adult volunteers, one female and one male.

V drops 4 bases and J drops 0 bases, leaving 13 bases in between. Including the terminal cysteine and phenylalanine, the CDR3 comprises 16 residues. The kept DNA is CDR3 alone, 48 bases in frame from the first base. The germline V gene sets CDR1 to LGHNA and CDR2 to YNFKEQ. Study-wide findings and limitations: The study covered only a couple of mild cases, and larger cohorts including severe cases with pre-infection samples were considered necessary. The second-wave clones that peaked on day 37 were not confirmed to be SARS-CoV-2 specific. Clones contracting from day 15 to 85 had balanced CD4/CD8 phenotypes, while a second wave expanding from day 15 to 37 was biased towards CD4+. Some responding clones were detected in pre-infection memory, suggesting pre-existing cross-reactive memory T cells joined the SARS-CoV-2 response. Contracting CD4+ clones appeared mostly in the CM and EM memory subsets, whereas CD8+ clones were enriched in EMRA.

The run used an Illumina NovaSeq 6000. TCRalpha and TCRbeta cDNA libraries were built by 5'RACE with constant-segment primers, adding sample barcodes and unique molecular identifiers. Trizol reagent was used to extract RNA from every sample. The libraries were amplified in two PCR steps, and the second step added a second sample barcode and Illumina TruSeq adapters. The libraries were sequenced on an Illumina NovaSeq using 2 x 150 bp paired-end reads. Turning to the authors' computational methods: Demultiplexing of reads and collapsing into UMI-guided consensus sequences were performed with migec v1.2.7. With mixcr v2.1.11, UMI consensuses were aligned to TRA and TRB V and J templates and assembled into clonotypes. A clonotype was counted as expanded or contracted only when both edgeR and NoisET called the clonotype significant, with the noise models trained on biological replicates. edgeR calls used a false discovery rate-adjusted p below 0.01 and a log2 fold-change threshold of 1. As an exploratory analysis of dynamics, PCA with hierarchical clustering was applied to max-normalized trajectories of the 1000 most abundant clonotypes. Each responding clone was given a CD4 or CD8 phenotype based on the CD4+ and CD8+ repertoires, which had been sequenced separately. TCRdb ran its own pipeline on the public reads, namely fastp trimming at Q25 and MiXCR clone calling, and kept in-frame beta chains. Rows matching on CDR3 protein sequence are summarized as one entry with the most common DNA and genes. TCRdb's processing, not the authors' own work, is the source of the V and J calls. This sample gives more than 300,000 distinct CDR3 sequences in total; 14% of them show up just once. The ten largest clones take up around a fifth of the sample.

Ficoll-Paque density gradient centrifugation was the method used to isolate PBMCs. This clonotype has just a few counts. Its specific antigen is unknown. No qualities accompany the bases; no much larger clone lies one base away. The TCR originated in a man aged 18 to 29 who had mild COVID-19 (a few samples of this study predate the infection). The sample titles of this study are shuffled in the database, so cell type and time point are left out; the donor was told from shared clones. The specimen sequenced was PBMCs or a T cell subset sorted from them (not recorded which). This chain is built from TRBV4-2 and TRBJ1-5; the D gene is not confidently resolved. The nucleotide sequence is TGTGCCAGCAGCCGTGGAGCGGCAGATAGCAATCAGCCCCAGCATTTT. It is translated as CASSRGAADSNQPQHF.